Shown below are 8 T cell receptor beta chains from a single sample sequenced in a study of CXCR3-negative and CXCR3-positive naive CD8 T cells. What these receptors recognize is not known. 5' RACE that incorporated UMI labels was used to prepare the TRB cDNA libraries. From the 5' RACE reads, TCRdb lists one entry per CDR3 protein and no DNA. The specimen's table records approximately 120,000 distinct CDR3 sequences. Study-wide findings and caveats: CXCR3-positive naive cells had TRB CDR3s that were more hydrophobic than CXCR3-negative naive cells had.

The sequenced material came from naive CXCR3+ CD8+ T cells from blood. The subset was: CD45RO-CCR7+CD27+CD95- naive CD8+ T cells expressing CXCR3 (TNR3+). The receptors were sampled from a human donor in good health. Some clones in this sample may be carry-over from other donors' samples.

The chain recombines TRBV9 with TRBJ2-7; with no DNA, the TCRdb D assignment of TRBD1 cannot be verified. The germline V gene encodes CDR1 SGDLS and CDR2 YYNGEE. This CDR3 is 15 amino acids long. CDR3 sequence: CASSLTPDRAAEQYF. The full variable domain, rest sourced from reference TRBV9 and TRBJ2-7, is DSGVTQTPKHLITATGQRVTLRCSPRSGDLSVYWYQQSLDQGLQFLIQYYNGEERAKGNILERFSAQQFPDLHSELNLSSLELGDSALYFCASSLTPDRAAEQYFGPGTRLTVT.

This rearrangement joins TRBV7-9 to TRBJ2-3; TCRdb calls TRBD2, which cannot be checked without DNA. The CDR3 loop spans 18 amino acids. Germline CDR1 SEHNR, CDR2 FQNEAQ (reference sequence). CDR3 in amino acids: CASSSNPGLAGDIHTQYF.

J is TRBJ1-2 and V is TRBV25-1; the TCRdb call, TRBD1, lacks DNA for checking. The germline V gene encodes CDR1 MGHDK and CDR2 SYGVNS. The CDR3 loop spans 14 amino acids. The CDR3 loop is CASSGQGLVDGYTF.

The chain employs TRBV28 and TRBJ1-5; TCRdb's D call, TRBD1, is unchecked because there is no DNA. This CDR3 contains 19 residues. Germline values: CDR1 MDHEN, CDR2 SYDVKM. CDR3 loop: CASSPWAGEDIGGNQPQHF.

The V call is TRBV10-2, the J call TRBJ1-2; TCRdb lists TRBD1, though no DNA is available to test this call. Per germline, CDR1 WSHSY and CDR2 SAAADI. CDR3 length equals 15 residues. This chain's CDR3 is CASGGRSDLWWGYIF.

The chain carries TRBV29-1 and TRBJ2-2; TCRdb proposes TRBD1, but this gene call is untestable without DNA. The CDR3 totals 14 residues. Germline CDR1 SQVTM, CDR2 ANQGSEA. CDR3 region: CSVPSTENTGELFF.

The chain recombines TRBV7-2 with TRBJ2-1. CDR3 length: 12 residues. The germline gives CDR1 SGHTA, CDR2 FQGNSA. CDR3 amino acids: CASSLLINEQFF.

The gene calls are TRBV7-9 and TRBJ2-7. The CDR3 has 12 residues. Germline-derived CDR1 and CDR2 are SEHNR and FQNEAQ (reference sequence). This CDR3 is CASSSVSYEQYF.